This entry lists 27 T cell receptor beta chains sequenced from one sample in a study of cytomegalovirus exposure and HLA in healthy donors. The PCR contained 60 Vbeta and 13 Jbeta primers. The data were produced by immunoSEQ multiplex PCR, yet TCRdb's version contains in-frame clones alone and is incomplete. The table shows approximately 150,000 clones, with around 75% occurring only once. The sample was PBMCs. All receptors derive from a female donor in good health and CMV-seronegative.

The J gene is TRBJ2-5, the V gene TRBV2, with 7 bases fitting TRBD1. The J segment lost 1 base and the V segment lost 4 bases, leaving 6 bases of the junction unmatched. The V gene's germline CDR1 is SNHLY and CDR2 FYNNEI. The CDR3 is 15 residues long. The CDR3 protein is CASSVNRGPQETQYF. The DNA of the CDR3 is TGTGCCAGCAGTGTGAACAGGGGCCCCCAAGAGACCCAGTACTTC.

The chain couples TRBV28 to TRBJ2-7; D unclear. The length of the CDR3 is 15 residues. Between the trimmed V and J ends, which lost 2 bases and 6 bases, there was a span of 17 bases. Germline assignment: CDR1 MDHEN and CDR2 SYDVKM. Written as DNA, the CDR3 is TGTGCCAGCAGTTTACCCTATGGGCCTCTCATCGAGCAGTACTTC. Translated, it gives CASSLPYGPLIEQYF. Combining the CDR3 with reference TRBV28 and TRBJ2-7 gives the whole variable domain DVKVTQSSRYLVKRTGEKVFLECVQDMDHENMFWYRQDPGLGLRLIYFSYDVKMKEKGDIPEGYSVSREKKERFSLILESASTNQTSMYLCASSLPYGPLIEQYFGPGTRLTVT.

This sequence joins TRBV4-3 and TRBJ1-2; D remains ambiguous. Germline-derived CDR1 and CDR2 are LGHNA and YSLEER. The CDR3 has 15 amino acids. The V end lost 0 bases, the J end lost 0 bases, and 8 bases lay between the germline ends. DNA for the CDR3: TGCGCCAGCAGCCAAGATGGGCAGCCTAACTATGGCTACACCTTC. As protein: CASSQDGQPNYGYTF.

The rearrangement joins TRBV4-1 to TRBJ1-6; the match to TRBD1 covers 8 bases. From germline, CDR1 is MGHRA and CDR2 YSYEKL. V was pared by 0 bases and J by 0 bases, with 7 bases of the junction left unmatched. The CDR3 loop spans 19 amino acids. The CDR3 spells CASSQDPRGPLSYNSPLHF. The CDR3 bases are TGCGCCAGCAGCCAAGATCCCAGGGGGCCGCTCTCCTATAATTCACCCCTCCACTTT.

This clone was found once. V gene TRBV9 combines with J gene TRBJ1-4; D is uncertain. V gave up 4 bases and J gave up 5 bases, with 12 bases separating them. The CDR3 covers 14 residues. CDR1 is SGDLS and CDR2 is YYNGEE in the germline V gene. The CDR3: CASSPGPSNEKLFF. In DNA form, the CDR3 reads TGTGCCAGCAGCCCCGGTCCGTCAAATGAAAAACTGTTTTTT.

This chain connects TRBV4-3 to TRBJ1-3; D might be TRBD1 (6 bases). CDR1 is LGHNA and CDR2 is YSLEER in the germline V gene. The CDR3 runs to 14 residues. The V gene lost 4 bases and the J gene lost 7 bases, with 14 bases spanning the gap. The CDR3 loop is CASSLGQGPNTIYF. The DNA for the CDR3 is TGCGCCAGCAGCCTGGGGCAGGGGCCGAACACCATATATTTT.

The genes are TRBV5-1 and TRBJ1-2; tentative D call: TRBD1 (6 bases). CDR1 SGHRS and CDR2 YFSETQ come from the germline V gene. V was shortened by 0 bases and J by 4 bases, with 16 bases between the two germline ends. The length of the CDR3 is 16 residues. CDR3 protein: CASSLAPSTGPYGYTF. DNA of the CDR3: TGCGCCAGCAGCTTGGCCCCATCGACAGGACCCTATGGCTACACCTTC. The full variable domain, with the rest looked up from reference TRBV5-1 and TRBJ1-2, is KAGVTQTPRYLIKTRGQQVTLSCSPISGHRSVSWYQQTPGQGLQFLFEYFSETQRNKGNFPGRFSGRQFSNSRSEMNVSTLELGDSALYLCASSLAPSTGPYGYTFGSGTRLTVV.

The CDR3 region is CASSNKRGRGIPGGELFF. CDR3 in DNA: TGTGCCAGCAGCAATAAGAGGGGCAGGGGGATCCCTGGCGGGGAGCTGTTTTTT. The chain carries TRBV9 and TRBJ2-2; 7 nucleotides align to TRBD1. J lost 7 bases, V lost 4 bases, and 19 bases had no gene match. The CDR3 has 18 residues. Germline V gives CDR1 SGDLS, CDR2 YYNGEE. Variable domain in full (rest from reference TRBV9 and TRBJ2-2): DSGVTQTPKHLITATGQRVTLRCSPRSGDLSVYWYQQSLDQGLQFLIQYYNGEERAKGNILERFSAQQFPDLHSELNLSSLELGDSALYFCASSNKRGRGIPGGELFFGEGSRLTVL.

The chain carries TRBV21-1 and TRBJ2-7; the listed D gene, TRBD1, was not tested against the DNA. TRBV21-1 is a pseudogene locus. The CDR3 has 15 residues. The CDR3 sequence: CASSKEGTGLYEQYF. The CDR3 DNA sequence: TGTGCCAGCAGCAAAGAGGGGACAGGCCTCTACGAGCAGTACTTC.

The chain links TRBV5-4 to TRBJ2-6; D gene unclear. This CDR3 spans 15 amino acids. Trimming shortened V by 0 bases and J by 0 bases, and 4 bases separated the two germline ends. The germline V gene encodes CDR1 SGHNT and CDR2 YYREEE (reference sequence). CDR3 nucleotide sequence: TGTGCCAGCAGCTTGGGGAGCTCTGGGGCCAACGTCCTGACTTTC. This codes for CASSLGSSGANVLTF.

The rearrangement joins TRBV4-2 to TRBJ2-5; 16 bases map to TRBD2. Germline CDR1 reads LGHNA; CDR2 reads YNFKEQ. The CDR3 has 17 amino acids. J lost 5 bases, V lost 3 bases, and 6 bases had no gene match. In nucleotides, the CDR3 is TGTGCCAGCAGCCAGGGACTAGCGGGGGGGCCATATGAGACCCAGTACTTC. This translates into CASSQGLAGGPYETQYF.

This chain joins TRBV2 and TRBJ1-4; TRBD1 matches 11 bases. J gave up 8 bases and V 4 bases, and 3 bases lay outside the gene matches. The germline gives CDR1 SNHLY, CDR2 FYNNEI. The CDR3 contains 14 residues. The CDR3 loop is CASSAGQGDEKLFF. DNA for the CDR3: TGTGCCAGCAGTGCGGGACAGGGGGACGAAAAACTGTTTTTT. The whole variable domain, remainder taken from reference TRBV2 and TRBJ1-4, is EPEVTQTPSHQVTQMGQEVILRCVPISNHLYFYWYRQILGQKVEFLVSFYNNEISEKSEIFDDQFSVERPDGSNFTLKIRSTKLEDSAMYFCASSAGQGDEKLFFGSGTQLSVL.

The chain uses TRBV29-1 and TRBJ2-7, with 10 bases fitting TRBD2. Germline CDR1 and CDR2: SQVTM and ANQGSEA. This CDR3 has 15 residues. After removal of 1 base from V and 1 base from J, the junction contained 4 bases not matched to a gene. CDR3 DNA: TGCAGCGTTGAAGTGGGAGCGGGGGGGTCCTACGAGCAGTACTTC. Translated: CSVEVGAGGSYEQYF.

The chain uses TRBV4-2 and TRBJ2-5, with 9 bases lining up with TRBD2. The V and J ends lost 1 base and 4 bases, in that order; junction bases with no gene match: 7. CDR3 size: 16 residues. CDR1 LGHNA and CDR2 YNFKEQ come from the germline V gene. CDR3 sequence: CASSQAGSGGRETQYF. Here the CDR3 DNA reads TGTGCCAGCAGCCAAGCGGGTAGCGGGGGACGAGAGACCCAGTACTTC.

V usage is TRBV19 and J usage is TRBJ2-1, with 9 nucleotides matching TRBD2. Germline trimming cut 6 bases from V and 0 bases from J; bases unmatched to any gene: 6. The CDR3 has 16 amino acids. Germline CDR1 LNHDA, CDR2 SQIVND (reference sequence). In DNA form, the CDR3 reads TGTGCCAGTAGGCTAGCGGGGAGTAGCTCCTACAATGAGCAGTTCTTC. It specifies CASRLAGSSSYNEQFF.

This clone was observed a few times. The chain joins TRBV15 to TRBJ2-3, with 8 bases fitting TRBD2. Germline CDR1 and CDR2: LNHNV and YYDKDF (reference sequence). Trimming cost V 3 bases and J 4 bases; bases outside gene matches: 0. The CDR3 spans 13 residues. DNA of the CDR3: TGTGCCACCAGCAGCGGGAGGGCAGATACGCAGTATTTT. As protein: CATSSGRADTQYF.

The V gene is TRBV19, the J gene TRBJ1-1, with D possibly being TRBD1 (5 bases). Germline loops: CDR1 LNHDA, CDR2 SQIVND (reference sequence). CDR3 length equals 15 residues. V lost 5 bases and J 0 bases, leaving 13 bases between the germline ends. The CDR3 DNA reads as TGTGCCAGTAGTCCTTTAGCAGGGTTGAACACTGAAGCTTTCTTT. Its protein is CASSPLAGLNTEAFF.

This clone showed up just once. This chain links TRBV4-2 with TRBJ1-5, with a tentative D call TRBD1 (5 bases). Germline CDR1 is LGHNA and CDR2 is YNFKEQ. V was cut by 0 bases and J by 5 bases, with 8 bases left in between. CDR3 length: 14 amino acids. This CDR3 is CASSQETGDQPQHF. In nucleotides, the CDR3 is TGTGCCAGCAGCCAAGAAACGGGGGATCAGCCCCAGCATTTT.

For the CDR3, the DNA is TGTGCCTGGTCTGCCGGGACAGGGGAGACCCAGTACTTC. Amino acid sequence: CAWSAGTGETQYF. V is TRBV30 and J is TRBJ2-5, with TRBD1 matching 9 bases. CDR1 and CDR2 (germline): GTSNPN, SVGIG (reference sequence). This CDR3 comprises 13 residues. V lost 5 bases, J lost 5 bases, and 6 bases stayed unmatched.

In DNA form, the CDR3 reads TGTGCCAGCAGTGTGGGCCTAGGGGACGAGCAGTACTTC. This codes for CASSVGLGDEQYF. This chain links TRBV6-1 with TRBJ2-7; maybe TRBD1 (5 bases). CDR1 MNHNS and CDR2 SASEGT come from the germline V gene. The V and J ends lost 4 bases and 5 bases respectively, with 12 bases between them. The CDR3 consists of 13 residues.

Comment on this clone: Other nucleotide sequences from this sample produce the same CDR3. The genes are TRBV5-1 and TRBJ2-7, with D hard to call. With 1 base removed from V and 0 bases from J, the gap between germline ends came to 5 bases. CDR3 length: 13 residues. Per the germline V gene, CDR1 is SGHRS and CDR2 is YFSETQ. DNA of the CDR3: TGCGCCAGCAGCTTGACGAGCTCCTACGAGCAGTACTTC. Protein product: CASSLTSSYEQYF.

The chain combines TRBV10-3 with TRBJ2-1; 10 bases align to TRBD2. Trimming at V came to 10 bases and at J to 7 bases, leaving 7 bases not matched to a gene. Germline lookup yields CDR1 ENHRY and CDR2 SYGVKD. The CDR3 runs 13 residues. The CDR3 region is CATAGTSENEQFF. CDR3 bases: TGTGCCACCGCTGGGACTAGCGAAAATGAGCAGTTCTTC.

This clone showed up just a few times. J is TRBJ2-7 and V is TRBV4-2; the D gene is possibly TRBD1 (6 bases). The CDR3 loop spans 13 amino acids. The germline gives CDR1 LGHNA, CDR2 YNFKEQ. V was trimmed by 1 base and J by 4 bases, leaving 8 bases between them. CDR3 nucleotide sequence: TGTGCCAGCAGCCAAGGGACAGATTACGAGCAGTACTTC. This sequence encodes CASSQGTDYEQYF.

This clone was observed a few times. The CDR3 coding sequence is TGTGCCAGCAGGTTGGACAGGGGAGTTTCACCCCTCCACTTT. It is translated as CASRLDRGVSPLHF. The V call is TRBV6-5, the J call TRBJ1-6; 9 bases fit TRBD1. Germline V gives CDR1 MNHEY, CDR2 SVGAGI. After removal of 6 bases from V and 9 bases from J, the junction contained 6 bases not matched to a gene. The CDR3 sequence is 14 residues long.

V gene TRBV4-3 combines with J gene TRBJ1-4; weak D call: TRBD1 (6 bases). Looked up from germline, CDR1 is LGHNA and CDR2 is YSLEER. The CDR3 is 14 residues long. With 4 bases removed from V and 6 bases from J, the gap between germline ends came to 12 bases. CDR3 protein: CASSPGQRYEKLFF. The CDR3 DNA reads as TGCGCCAGCAGCCCTGGACAGCGTTATGAAAAACTGTTTTTT.

This clone was counted only a few times. This rearrangement joins TRBV27 to TRBJ1-2, with D maybe TRBD1 (6 bases). CDR3 length: 14 amino acids. Germline V gene data show CDR1 as MNHEY and CDR2 as SMNVEV (reference sequence). Trimming pared 8 bases from V and 8 bases from J, leaving 21 bases between. CDR3 protein: CASRTASGGSGYTF. For the CDR3, the DNA is TGTGCCAGCCGGACGGCGTCGGGGGGCTCCGGCTACACCTTC.

The chain employs TRBV19 and TRBJ2-1; 10 bases are shared with TRBD2. J lost 4 bases, V lost 7 bases, and 7 bases had no gene match. Looked up from germline, CDR1 is LNHDA and CDR2 is SQIVND (reference sequence). This CDR3 is built from 15 residues. CDR3 loop: CASINIAGGYNEQFF. CDR3 DNA: TGTGCCAGTATTAACATAGCGGGAGGATACAATGAGCAGTTCTTC.